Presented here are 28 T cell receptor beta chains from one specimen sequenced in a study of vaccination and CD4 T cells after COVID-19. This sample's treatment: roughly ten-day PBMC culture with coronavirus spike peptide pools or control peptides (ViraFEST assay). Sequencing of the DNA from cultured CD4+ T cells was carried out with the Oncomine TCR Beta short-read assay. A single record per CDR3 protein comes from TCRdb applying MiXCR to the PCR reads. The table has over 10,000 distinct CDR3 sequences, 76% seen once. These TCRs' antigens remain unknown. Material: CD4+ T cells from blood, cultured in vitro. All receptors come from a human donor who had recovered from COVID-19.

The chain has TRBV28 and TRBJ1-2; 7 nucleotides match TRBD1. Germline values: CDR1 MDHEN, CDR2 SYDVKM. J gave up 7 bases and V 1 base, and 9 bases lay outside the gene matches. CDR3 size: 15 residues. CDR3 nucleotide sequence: TGTGCCAGCAGTTTATTGGCAGGGGGAAAAGGTGGCTACACCTTC. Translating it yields CASSLLAGGKGGYTF.

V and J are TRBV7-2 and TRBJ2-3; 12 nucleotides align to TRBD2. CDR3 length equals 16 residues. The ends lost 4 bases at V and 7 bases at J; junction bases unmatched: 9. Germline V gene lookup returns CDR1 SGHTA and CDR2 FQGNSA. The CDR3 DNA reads TGTGCCAGCAGCTCCTCTACTAGCGGGAGGTTTTATACGCAGTATTTT. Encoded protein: CASSSSTSGRFYTQYF.

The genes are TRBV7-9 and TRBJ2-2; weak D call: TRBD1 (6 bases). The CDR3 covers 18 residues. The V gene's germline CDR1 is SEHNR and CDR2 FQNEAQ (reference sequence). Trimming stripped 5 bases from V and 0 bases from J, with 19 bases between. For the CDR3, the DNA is TGTGCCAGCAGCCGACTTTACAGGGAAGTCGCGAACACCGGGGAGCTGTTTTTT. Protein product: CASSRLYREVANTGELFF.

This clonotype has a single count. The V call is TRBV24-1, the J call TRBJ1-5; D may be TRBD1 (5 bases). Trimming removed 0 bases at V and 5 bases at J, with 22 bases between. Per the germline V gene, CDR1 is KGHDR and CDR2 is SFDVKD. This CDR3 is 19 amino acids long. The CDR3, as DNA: TGTGCCACCAGTGATTTGTCCCGAACGGACGGGGGTCGTGATCAGCCCCAGCATTTT. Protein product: CATSDLSRTDGGRDQPQHF.

The CDR3 DNA reads as TGTGCCAGCAGTTACGGGGGACAGGGGGGCACTGAAGCTTTCTTT. It codes for CASSYGGQGGTEAFF. J is TRBJ1-1 and V is TRBV6-5, with TRBD1 matching over 11 bases. This CDR3 spans 15 amino acids. Germline CDR1 and CDR2: MNHEY and SVGAGI. Trimming removed 2 bases from V and 4 bases from J; junction bases left unmatched: 3.

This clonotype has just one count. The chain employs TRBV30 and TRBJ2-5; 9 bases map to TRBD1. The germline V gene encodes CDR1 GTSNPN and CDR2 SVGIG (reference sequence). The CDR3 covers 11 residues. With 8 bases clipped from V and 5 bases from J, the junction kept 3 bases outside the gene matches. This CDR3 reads CAVQGAETQYF. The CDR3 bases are TGTGCCGTACAGGGGGCGGAGACCCAGTACTTC.

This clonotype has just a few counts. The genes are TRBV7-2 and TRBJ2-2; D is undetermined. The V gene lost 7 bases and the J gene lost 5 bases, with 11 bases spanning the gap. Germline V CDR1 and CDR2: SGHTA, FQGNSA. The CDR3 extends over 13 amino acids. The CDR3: CASTKFRTGELFF. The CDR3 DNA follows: TGTGCCAGCACAAAGTTTAGGACCGGGGAGCTGTTTTTT.

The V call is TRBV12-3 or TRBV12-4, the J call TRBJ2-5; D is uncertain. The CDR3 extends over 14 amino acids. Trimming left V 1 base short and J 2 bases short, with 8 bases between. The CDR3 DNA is TGTGCCAGCAGTTTAGGTACAGTACAAGAGACCCAGTACTTC. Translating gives CASSLGTVQETQYF.

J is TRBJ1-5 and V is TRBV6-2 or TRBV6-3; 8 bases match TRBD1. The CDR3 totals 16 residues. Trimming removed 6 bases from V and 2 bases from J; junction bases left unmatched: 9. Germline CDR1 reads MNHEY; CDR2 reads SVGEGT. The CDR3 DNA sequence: TGTGCCAGCAGCCTTGGACAGGGACGAGGCAATCAGCCCCAGCATTTT. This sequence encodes CASSLGQGRGNQPQHF.

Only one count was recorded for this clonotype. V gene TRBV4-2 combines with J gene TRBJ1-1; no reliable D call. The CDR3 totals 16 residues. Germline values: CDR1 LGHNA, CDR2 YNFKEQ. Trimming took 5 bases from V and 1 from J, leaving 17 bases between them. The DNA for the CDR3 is TGTGCCAGCAGCTATATACCTAGAAGGGAGAACACTGAAGCTTTCTTT. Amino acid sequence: CASSYIPRRENTEAFF.

The CDR3 bases are TGTGCCAGCAGCAAAGAGGGGACTAGCGGGAGCGGGGGTCAAGAGACCCAGTACTTC. Its translation is CASSKEGTSGSGGQETQYF. The chain has TRBV21-1 and TRBJ2-5; TRBD2 reflects the table's D call only, with no check against the DNA. TRBV21-1 is an annotated pseudogene. CDR3 length: 19 residues.

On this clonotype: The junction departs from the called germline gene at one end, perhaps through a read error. The CDR3 DNA reads as TGTGCCAGCAGTTCACAGGGAACTGGCTACACCTTC. Translating it yields CASSSQGTGYTF. J is TRBJ1-2 and V is TRBV10-3, with D tentatively TRBD1 (6 bases). The CDR3 covers 12 residues. CDR1 is ENHRY, CDR2 SYGVKD, per germline.

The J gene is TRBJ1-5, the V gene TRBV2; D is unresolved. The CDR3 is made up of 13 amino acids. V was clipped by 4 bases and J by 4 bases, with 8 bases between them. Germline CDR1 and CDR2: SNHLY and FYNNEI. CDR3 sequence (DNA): TGTGCCAGCAGTGTGGGGAGAAATCAGCCCCAGCATTTT. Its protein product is CASSVGRNQPQHF.

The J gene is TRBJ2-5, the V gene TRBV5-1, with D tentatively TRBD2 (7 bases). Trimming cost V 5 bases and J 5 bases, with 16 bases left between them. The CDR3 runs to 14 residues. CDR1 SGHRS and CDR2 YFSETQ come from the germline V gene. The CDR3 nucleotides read TGCGCCAGCAGTCAAAGGGGGGGTCAGGAGACCCAGTACTTC. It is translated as CASSQRGGQETQYF.

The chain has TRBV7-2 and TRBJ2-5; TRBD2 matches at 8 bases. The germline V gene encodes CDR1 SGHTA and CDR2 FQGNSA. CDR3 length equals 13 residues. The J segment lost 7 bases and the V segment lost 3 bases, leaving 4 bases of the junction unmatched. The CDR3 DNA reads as TGTGCCAGCAGCTTCAGCGGGAGTGGGACCCAGTACTTC. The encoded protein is CASSFSGSGTQYF.

The CDR3 region is CASSIEGTTTQYF. CDR3 bases: TGTGCCAGTAGTATAGAGGGCACCACTACGCAGTATTTT. The chain carries TRBV19 and TRBJ2-3; D gene ambiguous. Trimming took 0 bases from V and 8 from J, leaving 9 bases between them. Germline V CDR1 and CDR2: LNHDA, SQIVND (reference sequence). The CDR3 extends over 13 amino acids.

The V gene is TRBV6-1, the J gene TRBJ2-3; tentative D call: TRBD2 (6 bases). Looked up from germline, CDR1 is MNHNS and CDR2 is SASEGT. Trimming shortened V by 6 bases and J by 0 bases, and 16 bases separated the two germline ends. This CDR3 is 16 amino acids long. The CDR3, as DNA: TGTGCCAGCAGACCCGGCCGGGAGCTTAGCACAGATACGCAGTATTTT. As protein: CASRPGRELSTDTQYF.

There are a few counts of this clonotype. The CDR3 spells CASSLVDSGKQETQYF. The CDR3 DNA reads as TGTGCCAGCAGCTTAGTGGATAGCGGAAAACAAGAGACCCAGTACTTC. The chain is built from TRBV7-9 and TRBJ2-5; a possible D gene is TRBD2 (6 bases). V lost 1 base to trimming and J lost 2 bases, with 14 bases between them. The CDR3 has 16 amino acids. From germline, CDR1 is SEHNR and CDR2 FQNEAQ (reference sequence).

CDR3 amino acids: CASSFRTGSDNSPLHF. CDR3 in DNA: TGTGCCAGCAGCTTTCGGACAGGCTCTGATAATTCACCCCTCCACTTT. V and J are TRBV6-1 and TRBJ1-6, with 7 nucleotides matching TRBD1. CDR1 MNHNS and CDR2 SASEGT come from the germline V gene. With 6 bases clipped from V and 5 bases from J, the junction kept 10 bases outside the gene matches. This CDR3 comprises 16 residues.

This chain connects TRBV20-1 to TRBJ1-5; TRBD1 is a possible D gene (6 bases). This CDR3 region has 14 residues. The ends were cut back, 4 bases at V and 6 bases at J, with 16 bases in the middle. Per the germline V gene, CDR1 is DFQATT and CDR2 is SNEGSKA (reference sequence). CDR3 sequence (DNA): TGCAGTGCTAAGGAGGCACAGGGATTTCAGCCCCAGCATTTT. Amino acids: CSAKEAQGFQPQHF.

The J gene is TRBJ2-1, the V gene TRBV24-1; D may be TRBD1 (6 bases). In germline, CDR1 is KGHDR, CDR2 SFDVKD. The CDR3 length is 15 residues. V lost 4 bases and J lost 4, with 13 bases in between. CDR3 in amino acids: CATSDAGTPYNEQFF. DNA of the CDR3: TGTGCCACCAGTGACGCCGGGACACCTTACAATGAGCAGTTCTTC.

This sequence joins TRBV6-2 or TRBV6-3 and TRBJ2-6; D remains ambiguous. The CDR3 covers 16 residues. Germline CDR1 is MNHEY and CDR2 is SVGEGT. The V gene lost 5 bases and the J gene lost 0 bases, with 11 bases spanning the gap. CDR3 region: CASSRTVASGANVLTF. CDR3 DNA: TGTGCCAGCAGTCGTACTGTCGCCTCTGGGGCCAACGTCCTGACTTTC.

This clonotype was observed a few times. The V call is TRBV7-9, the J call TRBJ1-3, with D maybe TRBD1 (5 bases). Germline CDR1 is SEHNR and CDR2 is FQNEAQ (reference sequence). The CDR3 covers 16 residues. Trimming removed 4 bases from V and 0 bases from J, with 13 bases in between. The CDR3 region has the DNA TGTGCCAGCAGCTCCAAGACAGTGGACTCTGGAAACACCATATATTTT. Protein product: CASSSKTVDSGNTIYF.

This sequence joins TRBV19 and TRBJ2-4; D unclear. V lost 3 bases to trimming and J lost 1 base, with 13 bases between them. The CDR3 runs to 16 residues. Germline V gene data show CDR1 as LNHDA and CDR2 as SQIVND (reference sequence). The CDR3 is CASSILTPTAKNIQYF. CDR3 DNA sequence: TGTGCCAGTAGTATCCTCACACCTACGGCCAAAAACATTCAGTACTTC. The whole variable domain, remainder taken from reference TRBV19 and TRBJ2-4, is DGGITQSPKYLFRKEGQNVTLSCEQNLNHDAMYWYRQDPGQGLRLIYYSQIVNDFQKGDIAEGYSVSREKKESFPLTVTSAQKNPTAFYLCASSILTPTAKNIQYFGAGTRLSVL.

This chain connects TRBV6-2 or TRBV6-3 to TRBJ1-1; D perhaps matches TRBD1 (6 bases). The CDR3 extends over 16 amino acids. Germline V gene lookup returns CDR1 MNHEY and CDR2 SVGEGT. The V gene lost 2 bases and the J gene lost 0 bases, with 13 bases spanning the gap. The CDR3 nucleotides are TGTGCCAGCAGTTACGCAGGGGCGAGGGTGAACACTGAAGCTTTCTTT. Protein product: CASSYAGARVNTEAFF.

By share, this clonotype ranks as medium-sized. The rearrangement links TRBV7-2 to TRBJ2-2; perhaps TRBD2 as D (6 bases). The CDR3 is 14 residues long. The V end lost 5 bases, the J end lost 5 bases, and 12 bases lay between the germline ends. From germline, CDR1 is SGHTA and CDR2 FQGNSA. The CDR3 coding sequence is TGTGCCAGCAGCCCGGGACTCACTACCGGGGAGCTGTTTTTT. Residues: CASSPGLTTGELFF.

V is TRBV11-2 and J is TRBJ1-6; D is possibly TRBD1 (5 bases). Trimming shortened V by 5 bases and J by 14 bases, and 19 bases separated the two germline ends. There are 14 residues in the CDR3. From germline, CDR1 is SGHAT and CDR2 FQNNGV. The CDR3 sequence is CASSLLGPTPSLHF. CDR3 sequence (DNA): TGTGCCAGCAGCCTATTGGGACCGACTCCATCCCTCCACTTT.

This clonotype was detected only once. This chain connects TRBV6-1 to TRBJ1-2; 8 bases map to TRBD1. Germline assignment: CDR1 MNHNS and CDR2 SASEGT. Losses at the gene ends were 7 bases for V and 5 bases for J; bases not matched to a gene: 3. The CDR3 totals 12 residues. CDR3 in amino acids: CASKNRGYGYTF. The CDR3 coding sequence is TGTGCCAGCAAGAACAGGGGGTATGGCTACACCTTC.